Below, 19 T cell receptor beta chains from the same sample are listed, as sequenced in a study. TCRdb processed the 5' RACE reads anew with MiXCR; each CDR3 protein has one entry. The sample has more than 55,000 distinct CDR3 sequences, roughly 25% seen once. The sorted Tregs were CD4+CD25+CD127-/low cells. Sequenced sample: tumor-infiltrating Tregs sorted from the breast tumor. The source of these receptors is a female donor with breast cancer.

This clonotype was detected a few times. The rearrangement uses TRBV30 and TRBJ1-2; D remains unclear. The ends were cut back, 1 base at V and 7 bases at J, with 13 bases in the middle. Germline V gene data show CDR1 as GTSNPN and CDR2 as SVGIG (reference sequence). The CDR3 contains 13 residues. The CDR3 here is CAWSGGVKGGYTF. CDR3 DNA: TGTGCCTGGAGTGGTGGGGTCAAGGGTGGCTACACCTTC. Full variable domain (outside the CDR3, taken from reference TRBV30 and TRBJ1-2): SQTIHQWPATLVQPVGSPLSLECTVEGTSNPNLYWYRQAAGRGLQLLFYSVGIGQISSEVPQNLSASRPQDRQFILSSKKLLLSDSGFYLCAWSGGVKGGYTFGSGTRLTVV.

Only a few counts were recorded for this clonotype. V usage is TRBV9 and J usage is TRBJ2-1; perhaps TRBD2 as D (6 bases). V lost 2 bases to trimming and J lost 4 bases, with 10 bases between them. Germline V gives CDR1 SGDLS, CDR2 YYNGEE. This CDR3 is built from 14 residues. DNA of the CDR3: TGTGCCAGCAGCGTGAGTAGCGGATACAATGAGCAGTTCTTC. Its protein product is CASSVSSGYNEQFF.

The chain has TRBV6-2 or TRBV6-3 and TRBJ2-7; 11 bases are a match to TRBD2. V lost 7 bases, J lost 2 bases, and 7 bases stayed unmatched. This CDR3 is built from 15 residues. Germline lookup yields CDR1 MNHEY and CDR2 SVGEGT. In DNA form, the CDR3 reads TGTGCCAGCAACCCCCGGACTAGCGGGCCCTACGAGCAGTACTTC. It yields the protein CASNPRTSGPYEQYF.

With respect to this clonotype: One end of the junction is discordant with germline, which a read error may explain. The J gene is TRBJ1-5, the V gene TRBV15, with 8 bases identical to TRBD1. This CDR3 region has 16 residues. The germline V gene encodes CDR1 LNHNV and CDR2 YYDKDF (reference sequence). The CDR3 is CAASMHQGARDQPQHF. The CDR3 DNA follows: TGTGCCGCCAGCATGCATCAGGGGGCGCGGGATCAGCCCCAGCATTTT.

This clonotype was observed at least ten times. This rearrangement joins TRBV20-1 to TRBJ1-4; D uncertain. V was pared by 0 bases and J by 0 bases, with 11 bases between. CDR1 and CDR2 from the germline V gene are DFQATT and SNEGSKA (reference sequence). This CDR3 has 16 residues. The CDR3 loop is CSARDRVTATNEKLFF. The CDR3 coding sequence is TGCAGTGCTAGAGATAGGGTGACCGCAACTAATGAAAAACTGTTTTTT.

The chain employs TRBV28 and TRBJ2-3; TRBD1 is a possible D gene (5 bases). V dropped 8 bases and J dropped 2 bases, with 17 bases sitting between them. The CDR3 runs to 15 residues. Per the germline V gene, CDR1 is MDHEN and CDR2 is SYDVKM. The DNA for the CDR3 is TGTGCCAGCGGGGATGCGGACAAGAACACAGATACGCAGTATTTT. Its translation is CASGDADKNTDTQYF. Full variable domain (outside the CDR3, taken from reference TRBV28 and TRBJ2-3): DVKVTQSSRYLVKRTGEKVFLECVQDMDHENMFWYRQDPGLGLRLIYFSYDVKMKEKGDIPEGYSVSREKKERFSLILESASTNQTSMYLCASGDADKNTDTQYFGPGTRLTVL.

Points on this clonotype: A read error may produce the germline difference seen at one junction end. The chain recombines TRBV5-1 with TRBJ2-1; D unresolved. This CDR3 is built from 12 residues. Germline CDR1 SGHRS, CDR2 YFSETQ. CDR3 bases: TGCGTCAGCAGCTTGGATGGTAGCAAGCAGTTCTTC. It specifies CVSSLDGSKQFF.

This clonotype has a handful of counts. The J gene is TRBJ2-3, the V gene TRBV7-9; 8 positions agree with TRBD1. The germline gives CDR1 SEHNR, CDR2 FQNEAQ (reference sequence). This CDR3 comprises 18 residues. V shed 2 bases and J 3 bases; nucleotides not matched to a gene: 13. The CDR3 region is CASSLSNKATGETDTQYF. In DNA form, the CDR3 reads TGTGCCAGCAGCTTATCAAATAAAGCGACAGGGGAAACAGATACGCAGTATTTT.

V is TRBV30 and J is TRBJ1-2; TRBD1 agrees at 10 bases. CDR1 is GTSNPN and CDR2 is SVGIG in the germline V gene (reference sequence). The junction had 5 bases not matched to a gene; V was cut back by 8 bases and J by 5 bases. The CDR3 contains 12 residues. The CDR3 sequence: CAGTGVGYGYTF. Here the CDR3 DNA reads TGTGCCGGGACAGGGGTGGGTTATGGCTACACCTTC. Variable domain in full (rest from reference TRBV30 and TRBJ1-2): SQTIHQWPATLVQPVGSPLSLECTVEGTSNPNLYWYRQAAGRGLQLLFYSVGIGQISSEVPQNLSASRPQDRQFILSSKKLLLSDSGFYLCAGTGVGYGYTFGSGTRLTVV.

As for this clonotype: Its ends do not fully match the called genes, so a read error is possible. The chain couples TRBV2 to TRBJ1-1; D is perhaps TRBD1 (5 bases). This CDR3 has 13 amino acids. Germline CDR1 and CDR2: SNHLY and FYNNEI. CDR3 in amino acids: CANKRQMNTETFF. The CDR3 DNA sequence: TGTGCCAACAAGAGACAGATGAACACTGAAACTTTCTTT.

The chain links TRBV6-1 to TRBJ1-5; D is undetermined. There are 14 residues in the CDR3. Germline loops: CDR1 MNHNS, CDR2 SASEGT. Trimming removed 7 bases at V and 2 bases at J, with 12 bases between. In DNA form, the CDR3 reads TGTGCCAGCACCAGCGGGGTCGGCAATCAGCCCCAGCATTTT. Its protein product is CASTSGVGNQPQHF.

This clonotype was recorded many times. This sequence joins TRBV20-1 and TRBJ2-7; D is unclear. The CDR3 runs 15 residues. Between the trimmed V and J ends, which lost 0 bases and 0 bases, there was a span of 12 bases. Germline loops: CDR1 DFQATT, CDR2 SNEGSKA (reference sequence). The CDR3 region is CSARDGRRNSYEQYF. The DNA for the CDR3 is TGCAGTGCTAGAGATGGTAGGCGGAACTCCTACGAGCAGTACTTC.

This clonotype showed up many times. The chain recombines TRBV15 with TRBJ2-1, with TRBD2 identical over 9 bases. The germline V gene encodes CDR1 LNHNV and CDR2 YYDKDF (reference sequence). The CDR3 runs to 19 residues. J was trimmed by 6 bases and V by 8 bases; bases with no gene match: 23. The CDR3 region has the DNA TGTGCCACCGGAGAGGGCCAGGGGGGCCGCGGGAGGGTCCCCAATGAGCAGTTCTTC. Its translation: CATGEGQGGRGRVPNEQFF.

This clonotype has only a few counts. The chain has TRBV20-1 and TRBJ2-1; D is perhaps TRBD2 (5 bases). The V end lost 4 bases, the J end lost 1 base, and 20 bases lay between the germline ends. This CDR3 has 17 residues. CDR1 DFQATT and CDR2 SNEGSKA come from the germline V gene (reference sequence). CDR3 loop: CSAISRPRWESYNEQFF. CDR3 DNA sequence: TGCAGTGCTATCTCCCGCCCGCGGTGGGAGTCCTACAATGAGCAGTTCTTC.

This chain connects TRBV28 to TRBJ2-7; possible D gene TRBD2, 5 bases. V gave up 1 base and J gave up 2 bases, with 21 bases separating them. CDR1 and CDR2 (germline): MDHEN, SYDVKM. This CDR3 comprises 18 residues. CDR3: CASSLSVLFWRPTYEQYF. As DNA, the CDR3 is TGTGCCAGCAGTTTATCCGTTTTGTTTTGGAGGCCCACCTACGAGCAGTACTTC.

The V call is TRBV12-3 or TRBV12-4, the J call TRBJ1-1, with TRBD1 identical over 8 bases. The length of the CDR3 is 12 residues. V shed 5 bases, J shed 9 bases, and the junction held 5 bases outside the gene matches. The CDR3 region is CASSRGQGQAFF. Written as DNA, the CDR3 is TGTGCCAGCAGTCGAGGACAGGGTCAAGCTTTCTTT.

This clonotype was counted a few times. This chain uses TRBV29-1 with TRBJ2-7, with TRBD1 matching over 10 bases. The V gene end was trimmed by 4 bases and the J gene end by 4 bases; junction bases not matched to a gene: 10. This CDR3 comprises 15 residues. The V gene's germline CDR1 is SQVTM and CDR2 ANQGSEA. The CDR3 protein is CSVAARTGGIYEQYF. CDR3 bases: TGCAGCGTTGCCGCTAGGACAGGGGGGATTTACGAGCAGTACTTC.

To note about this clonotype: A much more abundant neighbour one base away suggests this may be a read error. The chain uses TRBV5-1 and TRBJ2-3; 12 bases are shared with TRBD1. CDR3 size: 16 residues. Per germline, CDR1 SGHRS and CDR2 YFSETQ. The CDR3 is CASSGTGTGGTNTQYF. CDR3 bases: TGCGCCAGCAGCGGCACCGGGACAGGGGGCACAAATACGCAGTATTTT.

Worth noting for this clonotype: A single base separates this from a much larger clone, so it may be a read error. This chain connects TRBV7-6 to TRBJ1-2; no firm D call. With 5 bases removed from V and 12 bases from J, the gap between germline ends came to 19 bases. This CDR3 is 13 amino acids long. Germline V gives CDR1 SGHVS, CDR2 FNYEAQ. CDR3 loop: CASSATPHGIHTF. In nucleotides, the CDR3 is TGTGCCAGCAGCGCCACACCTCATGGCATCCACACCTTC.